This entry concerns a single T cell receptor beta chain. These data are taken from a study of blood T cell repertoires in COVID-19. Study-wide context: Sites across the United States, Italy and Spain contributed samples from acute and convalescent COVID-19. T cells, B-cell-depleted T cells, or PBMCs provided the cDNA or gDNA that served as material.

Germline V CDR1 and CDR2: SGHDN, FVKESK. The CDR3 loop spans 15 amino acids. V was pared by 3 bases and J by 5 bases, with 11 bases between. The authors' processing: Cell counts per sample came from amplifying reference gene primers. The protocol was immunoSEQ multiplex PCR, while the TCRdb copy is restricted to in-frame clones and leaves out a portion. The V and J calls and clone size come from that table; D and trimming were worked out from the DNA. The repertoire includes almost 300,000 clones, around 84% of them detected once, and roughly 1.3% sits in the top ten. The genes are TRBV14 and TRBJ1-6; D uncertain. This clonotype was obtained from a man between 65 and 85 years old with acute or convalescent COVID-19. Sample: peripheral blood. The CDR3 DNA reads TGTGCCAGCAGCCAGGCGGGTAGGAATAATTCACCCCTCCACTTT. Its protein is CASSQAGRNNSPLHF.